Listed below are T cell receptor beta chains from one sample, sequenced in a study of blood T cells in healthy people across ages. One entry per CDR3 protein, called by TCRdb with MiXCR from the 5' RACE reads. The sample has over 1,500,000 distinct CDR3 sequences, 49% seen once; the top ten hold 2.1%. The specimen sequenced was blood. Source of these receptors: a woman aged 40 to 49 in good health. The CDR3 runs from the conserved cysteine through the conserved F or W. Each record gives: V gene, D gene, clone size, J gene, CDR3 protein, CDR3 DNA. A D gene is named only where the DNA matches it firmly. The listing skips clone size in some rows; elsewhere it reads once, few, many or a size class.

v_call: TRBV11-1; d_call: TRBD2; clone_size: -; j_call: TRBJ2-2; cdr3_aa: CASKLAGAPGELFF; cdr3_nt: TGTGCCAGCAAACTAGCGGGGGCTCCCGGGGAGCTGTTTTTT
v_call: TRBV4-3; d_call: -; clone_size: -; j_call: TRBJ2-3; cdr3_aa: CASSHNRAMGTQYF; cdr3_nt: TGCGCCAGCAGCCACAATCGGGCGATGGGTACGCAGTATTTT
v_call: TRBV4-3; d_call: -; clone_size: -; j_call: TRBJ2-3; cdr3_aa: CASSQEGPRGGEYTDTQYF; cdr3_nt: TGCGCCAGCAGCCAAGAGGGTCCCAGAGGGGGGGAGTACACAGATACGCAGTATTTT
v_call: TRBV28; d_call: TRBD1; clone_size: once; j_call: TRBJ2-3; cdr3_aa: CASSWGWDRRTDTQYF; cdr3_nt: TGTGCCAGCAGTTGGGGTTGGGACAGACGCACAGATACGCAGTATTTT
v_call: TRBV6-5; d_call: -; clone_size: few; j_call: TRBJ2-5; cdr3_aa: CASSYSSPGEETQYF; cdr3_nt: TGTGCCAGCAGTTACTCGAGCCCAGGGGAGGAGACCCAGTACTTC
v_call: TRBV4-1; d_call: -; clone_size: once; j_call: TRBJ1-6; cdr3_aa: CAGTQLTEGSPLHF; cdr3_nt: TGCGCCGGCACCCAATTGACCGAAGGATCACCCCTCCACTTT
v_call: TRBV4-3; d_call: -; clone_size: few; j_call: TRBJ2-3; cdr3_aa: CASSQSGPKDGGGNTDTQYF; cdr3_nt: TGCGCCAGCAGCCAAAGTGGGCCTAAGGACGGAGGGGGAAACACAGATACGCAGTATTTT
v_call: TRBV6-5; d_call: -; clone_size: -; j_call: TRBJ1-1; cdr3_aa: CASSYDGNRVKTGAFF; cdr3_nt: TGTGCCAGCAGTTACGACGGAAACAGGGTGAAAACTGGAGCTTTCTTT
v_call: TRBV6-6; d_call: TRBD1; clone_size: few; j_call: TRBJ2-1; cdr3_aa: CASSSPTGEQFF; cdr3_nt: TGTGCCAGCAGTTCCCCGACAGGGGAGCAGTTCTTC
v_call: TRBV7-3; d_call: -; clone_size: -; j_call: TRBJ2-1; cdr3_aa: CASSLMRALDHNEQFF; cdr3_nt: TGTGCCAGCAGCTTAATGCGGGCCCTCGACCACAATGAGCAGTTCTTC
v_call: TRBV2; d_call: TRBD1; clone_size: few; j_call: TRBJ1-2; cdr3_aa: CASSEKTGGNYGYTF; cdr3_nt: TGTGCCAGCAGTGAAAAGACAGGGGGCAACTATGGCTACACCTTC
v_call: TRBV28; d_call: TRBD2; clone_size: -; j_call: TRBJ2-5; cdr3_aa: CASSSAGGLETQYF; cdr3_nt: TGTGCCAGCAGTTCAGCGGGGGGCTTAGAGACCCAGTACTTC
v_call: TRBV6-6; d_call: -; clone_size: -; j_call: TRBJ1-1; cdr3_aa: CASGEIMNTEAFF; cdr3_nt: TGTGCCAGTGGAGAGATCATGAACACTGAAGCTTTCTTT
v_call: TRBV5-1; d_call: TRBD2; clone_size: -; j_call: TRBJ2-5; cdr3_aa: CASSLGGGAQEQYF; cdr3_nt: TGCGCCAGCAGCTTGGGCGGGGGGGCCCAAGAGCAGTACTTC
v_call: TRBV4-2; d_call: TRBD2; clone_size: few; j_call: TRBJ2-7; cdr3_aa: CASSQATSGGYEQYF; cdr3_nt: TGTGCCAGCAGCCAGGCCACGAGCGGGGGGTACGAGCAGTACTTC
v_call: TRBV11-2; d_call: TRBD1; clone_size: -; j_call: TRBJ2-7; cdr3_aa: CASSLLGGLAGGPPYEQYF; cdr3_nt: TGTGCCAGCAGCTTGCTGGGCGGTTTAGCAGGGGGTCCCCCCTACGAGCAGTACTTC